The 14 T cell receptor beta chains below come from one sample, sequenced in a study of blood T cell repertoires in COVID-19. Using immunoSEQ multiplex PCR, the repertoire was profiled, and TCRdb retains in-frame clones only, with some absent. The sample carries some 290,000 clones, roughly 79% recorded once. Sequenced sample: peripheral blood. These receptors were obtained from an older woman with active or convalescent COVID-19.

V and J are TRBV12-3 or TRBV12-4 and TRBJ1-4; TRBD1 matches at 7 bases. V shed 6 bases, J shed 8 bases, and the junction held 0 bases outside the gene matches. There are 11 residues in the CDR3. The CDR3 region has the DNA TGTGCCAGCAGACAGGGGGAAAAACTGTTTTTT. Protein sequence: CASRQGEKLFF.

The chain couples TRBV7-9 to TRBJ2-7; TRBD1 aligns across 7 bases. Losses at the gene ends were 6 bases for V and 3 bases for J; bases not matched to a gene: 5. Germline V CDR1 and CDR2: SEHNR, FQNEAQ (reference sequence). The CDR3 length is 13 residues. In DNA, the CDR3 is TGTGCCAGCAGTCCGACAGGGTACTACGAGCAGTACTTC. Translation gives CASSPTGYYEQYF.

The chain links TRBV2 to TRBJ2-5; a weak D match, TRBD1 (6 bases). The CDR3 sequence is 15 residues long. Germline assignment: CDR1 SNHLY and CDR2 FYNNEI. V was shortened by 4 bases and J by 4 bases, with 16 bases between the two germline ends. This CDR3 is CASSGRGGRGETQYF. CDR3 nucleotides: TGTGCCAGCAGTGGCCGAGGGGGAAGAGGAGAGACCCAGTACTTC.

The V and J genes are TRBV1 and TRBJ2-3; the table's D call TRBD2 went unverified against the DNA. TRBV1 is annotated as a pseudogene. This CDR3 has 14 residues. The DNA for the CDR3 is TGCACCAGCAGTTCGGGACTTTTCACAGATACGCAGTATTTT. It specifies CTSSSGLFTDTQYF.

The CDR3 DNA is TGTGCCAGCAGCTTAGCGAGACTAGCGGGGGGTTACAATGAGCAGTTCTTC. This gives the protein CASSLARLAGGYNEQFF. The V gene is TRBV7-9, the J gene TRBJ2-1, with 13 bases lining up with TRBD2. V lost 0 bases and J lost 4; bases outside the gene matches: 3. Germline lookup yields CDR1 SEHNR and CDR2 FQNEAQ (reference sequence). The CDR3 runs 17 residues.

Only one count was recorded for this clone. The rearrangement uses TRBV7-2 and TRBJ1-2, with TRBD1 identical over 7 bases. Germline lookup yields CDR1 SGHTA and CDR2 FQGNSA. The V gene end was trimmed by 5 bases and the J gene end by 8 bases; junction bases not matched to a gene: 14. This CDR3 comprises 15 residues. CDR3 in amino acids: CASSPTAPTGEGYTF. The CDR3 DNA reads TGTGCCAGCAGCCCCACGGCCCCAACAGGGGAAGGCTACACCTTC.

The genes are TRBV7-9 and TRBJ2-7, with D unclear. Per the germline V gene, CDR1 is SEHNR and CDR2 is FQNEAQ (reference sequence). The CDR3 contains 16 residues. The germline V and J ends were trimmed by 5 bases and 1 base, with 18 bases remaining between them. The CDR3 nucleotides are TGTGCCAGCAGCCCCAAAATAACCCAGGAATCCTACGAGCAGTACTTC. It codes for CASSPKITQESYEQYF.

There are a few counts of this clone. J is TRBJ2-1 and V is TRBV13, with D possibly TRBD2 on 6 matching bases. The CDR3 is 17 residues long. Trimming took 3 bases from V and 5 from J, leaving 20 bases between them. Germline CDR1 is PRHDT and CDR2 is FYEKMQ (reference sequence). The CDR3 protein is CASSLYSGAIKDNEQFF. CDR3 DNA: TGTGCCAGCAGCTTGTACTCGGGAGCCATAAAGGACAATGAGCAGTTCTTC.

The chain links TRBV2 to TRBJ1-5; 8 nucleotides match TRBD1. CDR1 and CDR2 (germline): SNHLY, FYNNEI. The V segment lost 5 bases and the J segment 5 bases; nucleotides outside the gene matches: 5. There are 14 residues in the CDR3. The CDR3 reads CASSYDRGYQPQHF. In DNA form, the CDR3 reads TGTGCCAGCAGTTACGACAGGGGTTATCAGCCCCAGCATTTT.

The chain is built from TRBV19 and TRBJ2-3; 12 positions match TRBD2. From germline, CDR1 is LNHDA and CDR2 SQIVND (reference sequence). This CDR3 spans 16 amino acids. The J segment lost 6 bases and the V segment lost 3 bases, leaving 7 bases of the junction unmatched. CDR3 residues: CASSIPTSGGIDTQYF. The CDR3 coding sequence is TGTGCCAGTAGTATCCCGACTAGCGGGGGAATTGATACGCAGTATTTT.

The rearrangement joins TRBV19 to TRBJ2-3, with TRBD2 as a possible D gene (5 bases). The germline V gene encodes CDR1 LNHDA and CDR2 SQIVND (reference sequence). The CDR3 sequence is 18 residues long. The V and J ends lost 3 bases and 10 bases respectively, with 29 bases between them. CDR3 region: CASSISGSPTNSIRSQYF. DNA of the CDR3: TGTGCCAGTAGTATCTCCGGGTCTCCGACTAACTCCATACGGTCGCAGTATTTT.

The V call is TRBV4-1, the J call TRBJ2-6, with TRBD1 matching 8 bases. CDR1 is MGHRA, CDR2 YSYEKL, per germline. After removal of 8 bases from V and 2 bases from J, the junction contained 2 bases not matched to a gene. The CDR3 is made up of 14 amino acids. The CDR3 region has the DNA TGCGCCAGCCGGACAGGGCCTGGGGCCAACGTCCTGACTTTC. Translated: CASRTGPGANVLTF.

The chain uses TRBV12-5 and TRBJ1-1, with a possible D match to TRBD1 (6 bases). The length of the CDR3 is 14 residues. Deletions cut 3 bases from V and 5 bases from J, with 13 bases between. The germline CDR1 and CDR2 sequences are LGHNT and FRNRAP. CDR3 sequence: CASGLVTRGTEAFF. CDR3 coding DNA: TGTGCTAGTGGTTTAGTGACAAGGGGGACTGAAGCTTTCTTT.

The chain combines TRBV7-8 with TRBJ1-2; perhaps TRBD1 as D (6 bases). Trimming left V 5 bases short and J 4 bases short, with 11 bases between. CDR1 is SGHVS, CDR2 FQNEAQ, per germline. CDR3 length equals 13 residues. CDR3 in amino acids: CASSRDIGYGYTF. The CDR3 region has the DNA TGTGCCAGCAGCCGGGACATAGGCTATGGCTACACCTTC.